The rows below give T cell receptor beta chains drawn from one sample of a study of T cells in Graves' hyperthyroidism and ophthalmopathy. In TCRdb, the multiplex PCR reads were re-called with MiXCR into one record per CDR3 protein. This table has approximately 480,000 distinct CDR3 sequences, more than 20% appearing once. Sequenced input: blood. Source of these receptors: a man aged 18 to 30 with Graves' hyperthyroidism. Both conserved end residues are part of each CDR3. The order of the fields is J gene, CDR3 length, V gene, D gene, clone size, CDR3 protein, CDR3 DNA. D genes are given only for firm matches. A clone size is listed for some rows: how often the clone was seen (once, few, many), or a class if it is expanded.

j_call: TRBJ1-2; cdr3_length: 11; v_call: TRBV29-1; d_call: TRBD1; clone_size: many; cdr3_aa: CSAGTGNGYTF; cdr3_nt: TGCAGCGCTGGGACAGGGAATGGCTACACCTTC
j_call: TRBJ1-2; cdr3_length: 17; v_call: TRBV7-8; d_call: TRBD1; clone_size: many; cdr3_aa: CASSSTGVLAIRDGYTF; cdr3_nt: TGTGCCAGCAGCTCGACAGGGGTTTTGGCTATTCGGGATGGCTACACCTTC
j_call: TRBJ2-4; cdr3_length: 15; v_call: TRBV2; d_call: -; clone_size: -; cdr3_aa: CASRAQTGTGNIQHF; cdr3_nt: TGTGCCAGCAGGGCTCAAACCGGGACTGGAAACATTCAGCACTTC
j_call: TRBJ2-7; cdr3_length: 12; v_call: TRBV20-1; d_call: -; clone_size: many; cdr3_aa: CSASSSGYEQYF; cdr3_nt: TGCAGTGCTAGCAGTTCGGGGTACGAGCAGTACTTC
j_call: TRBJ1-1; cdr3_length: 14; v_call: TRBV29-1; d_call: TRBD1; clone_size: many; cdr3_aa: CSVGPGGRRTEAFF; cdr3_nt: TGCAGCGTTGGACCAGGGGGGAGGAGGACTGAAGCTTTCTTT
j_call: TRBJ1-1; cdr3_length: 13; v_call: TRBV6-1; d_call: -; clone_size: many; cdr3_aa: CASSDAKNTEAFF; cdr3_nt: TGTGCCAGCAGTGACGCTAAGAACACTGAAGCTTTCTTT
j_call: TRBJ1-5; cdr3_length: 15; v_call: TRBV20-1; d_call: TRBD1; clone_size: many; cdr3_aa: CSAKPQGSPNRPQHF; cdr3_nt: TGCAGTGCTAAACCACAGGGGTCCCCCAATCGGCCCCAGCATTTT
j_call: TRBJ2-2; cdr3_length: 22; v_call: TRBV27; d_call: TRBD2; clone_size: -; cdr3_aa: CASSFTLPGLLAGAPNTGELFF; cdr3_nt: TGTGCCAGCAGTTTCACTCTTCCGGGACTGTTAGCGGGGGCGCCGAACACCGGGGAGCTGTTTTTT
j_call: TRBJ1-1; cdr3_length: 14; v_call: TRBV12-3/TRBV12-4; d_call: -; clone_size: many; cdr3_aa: CASRGIQVNTEAFF; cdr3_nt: TGTGCCAGCAGAGGCATACAGGTGAACACTGAAGCTTTCTTT
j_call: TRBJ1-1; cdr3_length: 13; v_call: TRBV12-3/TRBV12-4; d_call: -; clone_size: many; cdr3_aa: CASSLALGQRAFF; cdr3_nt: TGTGCCAGCAGTTTAGCGCTTGGACAGCGGGCTTTCTTT
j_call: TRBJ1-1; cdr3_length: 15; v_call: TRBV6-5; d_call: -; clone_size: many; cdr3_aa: CASKSHKAPNTEAFF; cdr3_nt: TGTGCCAGCAAATCGCATAAGGCGCCGAACACTGAAGCTTTCTTT
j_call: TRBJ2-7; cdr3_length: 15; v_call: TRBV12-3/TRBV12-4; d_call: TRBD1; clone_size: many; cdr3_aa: CASSPTGQGGSEQYF; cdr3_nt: TGTGCCAGCAGTCCGACCGGACAGGGGGGAAGCGAGCAGTACTTC
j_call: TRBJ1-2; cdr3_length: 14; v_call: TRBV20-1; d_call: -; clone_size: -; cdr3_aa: CSASLDEGNYGYTF; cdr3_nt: TGCAGTGCTAGCCTGGATGAGGGTAACTATGGCTACACCTTC
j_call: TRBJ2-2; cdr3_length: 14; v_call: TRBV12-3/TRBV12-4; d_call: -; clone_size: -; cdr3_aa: CASSSAFRGGELFF; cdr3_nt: TGTGCCAGCAGTTCCGCTTTCCGAGGGGGGGAGCTGTTTTTT
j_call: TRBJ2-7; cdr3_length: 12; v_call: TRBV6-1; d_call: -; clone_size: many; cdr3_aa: CASSADSYEQYF; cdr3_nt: TGTGCCAGCAGTGCAGACAGCTACGAGCAGTACTTC